One sample yielded the 25 T cell receptor beta chains listed below, sequenced in a study of prognosis after radiotherapy for stage I lung cancer. It was by two-round multiplex PCR that TCR beta CDR3 was amplified from genomic DNA. Primers (each specific to one TRBV or TRBJ gene) were used in first-round PCR. TCRdb ran MiXCR on the multiplex PCR reads and lists one entry per CDR3 protein. The repertoire holds around 20,000 distinct CDR3 sequences, with around 55% as singletons. The input for sequencing was PBMCs, taken before or after stereotactic body radiation therapy (not recorded which). The receptor set was obtained from a donor over 45 with non-small cell lung cancer.

This clonotype appeared a few times. J is TRBJ2-7 and V is TRBV20-1; 7 positions match TRBD2. Germline trimming cut 3 bases from V and 3 bases from J; bases unmatched to any gene: 2. The CDR3 covers 12 residues. Germline values: CDR1 DFQATT, CDR2 SNEGSKA (reference sequence). This CDR3 is CSARRTSYEQYF. The CDR3 bases are TGCAGTGCTAGGCGGACTAGCTACGAGCAGTACTTC.

The chain is built from TRBV5-1 and TRBJ2-1; 13 bases align to TRBD2. The CDR3 is 15 amino acids. Losses at the gene ends were 3 bases for V and 9 bases for J; bases not matched to a gene: 6. The germline gives CDR1 SGHRS, CDR2 YFSETQ. CDR3 protein: CASSSGTSGIPEQFF. CDR3 bases: TGCGCCAGCAGCTCAGGGACTAGCGGGATCCCTGAGCAGTTCTTC.

Regarding this clonotype: The junction shows a germline mismatch at one end, possibly a read error. The rearrangement uses TRBV6-1 and TRBJ2-1; 7 bases fit TRBD2. CDR3 length equals 13 residues. Germline CDR1 reads MNHNS; CDR2 reads SASEGT. The DNA for the CDR3 is TGTGCCATCAGTGAAGCGGGGTCCAATGAGCAGTTCTTC. This gives the protein CAISEAGSNEQFF.

The table lists this clonotype with many counts. The rearrangement links TRBV20-1 to TRBJ2-7, with D tentatively TRBD2 (6 bases). The CDR3 extends over 11 amino acids. V was trimmed by 6 bases and J by 6 bases, leaving 12 bases between them. CDR1 and CDR2 from the germline V gene are DFQATT and SNEGSKA (reference sequence). CDR3 sequence reads: CSAMRGGEQYF. The CDR3 coding sequence is TGCAGTGCCATGCGGGGAGGCGAGCAGTACTTC.

This rearrangement joins TRBV7-2 to TRBJ2-7; 7 positions agree with TRBD1. Germline trimming cut 6 bases from V and 2 bases from J; bases unmatched to any gene: 4. The CDR3 sequence is 13 residues long. Germline CDR1 SGHTA, CDR2 FQGNSA. Here the CDR3 reads CASRPGQTYEQYF. Written as DNA, the CDR3 is TGTGCCAGCAGGCCGGGACAGACCTACGAGCAGTACTTC.

This clonotype came up many times. The rearrangement uses TRBV19 and TRBJ1-5, with 9 positions matching TRBD1. CDR1 and CDR2 (germline): LNHDA, SQIVND (reference sequence). There are 12 residues in the CDR3. The V and J ends lost 10 bases and 7 bases, in that order; junction bases with no gene match: 5. The CDR3 spells CATTTGGQPQHF. CDR3 coding DNA: TGTGCCACTACGACAGGGGGGCAGCCCCAGCATTTT.

This clonotype was observed at least ten times. With a much larger clone just one base away, this may be a read error. CDR3 nucleotide sequence: TGTGCCAGCAGTGGGGGACTGGGGAACAATGAGCAGCTCTTC. Its translation is CASSGGLGNNEQLF. The chain joins TRBV2 to TRBJ2-1; the D gene is possibly TRBD2 (6 bases). This CDR3 has 14 residues. Germline CDR1 SNHLY, CDR2 FYNNEI.

This clonotype showed up many times. The V call is TRBV6-5, the J call TRBJ2-5, with 10 bases fitting TRBD2. The CDR3 has 16 residues. J was trimmed by 2 bases and V by 0 bases; bases with no gene match: 3. Germline V lookup: CDR1 MNHEY, CDR2 SVGAGI. This chain's CDR3 is CASSYSTSGYQETQYF. As DNA, the CDR3 is TGTGCCAGCAGTTACTCGACTAGCGGGTATCAAGAGACCCAGTACTTC.

With regard to this clonotype: One end of the junction varies from germline; a read error may be responsible. This chain uses TRBV6-1 with TRBJ2-7; possibly TRBD1 for D (5 bases). Germline V CDR1 and CDR2: MNHNS, SASEGT. The CDR3 consists of 13 residues. The CDR3 bases are TGTGCCAGCAGTACAGGTGGCATCTACGATCAGTACTTC. This gives the protein CASSTGGIYDQYF.

This clonotype is labeled as medium-sized (0.01 to 0.1%). V usage is TRBV30 and J usage is TRBJ2-2; 8 bases align to TRBD2. The CDR3 runs 15 residues. Unmatched junction bases numbered 4, after V lost 1 base and J lost 3 bases. In germline, CDR1 is GTSNPN, CDR2 SVGIG (reference sequence). The DNA for the CDR3 is TGTGCCTGGAGTGGGTCGGGAGGGTACACCGGGGAGCTGTTTTTT. It yields the protein CAWSGSGGYTGELFF.

In regard to this clonotype: A far larger clone is only one base removed, so a read error is likely. The chain carries TRBV27 and TRBJ1-6; D call uncertain. Per the germline V gene, CDR1 is MNHEY and CDR2 is SMNVEV (reference sequence). This CDR3 contains 12 residues. CDR3 DNA sequence: TGTGCCAGCAGTTTATCAGGGAGGGAGGATTTCTTT. Its protein product is CASSLSGREDFF.

With regard to this clonotype: With a much larger clone just one base away, this may be a read error. The chain joins TRBV10-3 to TRBJ2-3; 12 bases fit TRBD1. With 8 bases clipped from V and 4 bases from J, the junction kept 1 base outside the gene matches. Germline CDR1 reads ENHRY; CDR2 reads SYGVKD. The CDR3 spans 13 residues. CDR3 loop: CAIGTGGADTQYF. In DNA, the CDR3 is TGTGCCATCGGGACAGGGGGCGCAGATACGCAGTATTTT.

This rearrangement joins TRBV12-3 or TRBV12-4 to TRBJ2-1, with D possibly TRBD2 on 5 matching bases. The CDR3 contains 12 residues. Trimming took off 5 bases at V and 11 bases at J, with 13 bases between the two ends. DNA for the CDR3: TGTGCCAGCAGTCCACCGAGGGTGAAGCAGTTCTTC. Translation gives CASSPPRVKQFF.

The sample holds many counts of this clonotype. V is TRBV20-1 and J is TRBJ2-7; D might be TRBD2 (5 bases). CDR1 is DFQATT and CDR2 is SNEGSKA in the germline V gene (reference sequence). Deletions cut 4 bases from V and 2 bases from J, with 18 bases between. The CDR3 has 15 amino acids. CDR3 region: CSAISPGELAYEQYF. The CDR3 DNA follows: TGCAGTGCTATCTCGCCCGGGGAACTGGCCTACGAGCAGTACTTC.

This clonotype was observed many times. The chain uses TRBV28 and TRBJ2-7; perhaps TRBD2 as D (5 bases). V was shortened by 3 bases and J by 6 bases, with 12 bases between the two germline ends. This CDR3 has 13 residues. In germline, CDR1 is MDHEN, CDR2 SYDVKM. CDR3 loop: CASSFLGDPEQYF. The DNA of the CDR3 is TGTGCCAGCAGTTTCCTGGGAGACCCCGAGCAGTACTTC.

The chain carries TRBV30 and TRBJ1-5, with D hard to call. The germline V gene has CDR1 GTSNPN and CDR2 SVGIG (reference sequence). Trimming shortened V by 0 bases and J by 6 bases, and 9 bases separated the two germline ends. CDR3 length: 13 amino acids. The CDR3 nucleotides are TGTGCCTGGAGTGTAACGCGGTTTCAGCCCCAGCATTTT. It is translated as CAWSVTRFQPQHF.

Ten or more counts support this clonotype. The V and J genes are TRBV27 and TRBJ2-5; 8 nucleotides align to TRBD1. Unmatched junction bases numbered 5, after V lost 2 bases and J lost 3 bases. In germline, CDR1 is MNHEY, CDR2 SMNVEV (reference sequence). This CDR3 has 15 residues. CDR3 nucleotides: TGTGCCAGCAGTTTAGGGCGGGACAGGAAAGAGACCCAGTACTTC. This gives the protein CASSLGRDRKETQYF.

A remark on this clonotype: One end of the junction varies from germline; a read error may be responsible. The chain is built from TRBV11-2 and TRBJ2-7; D gene uncertain. The CDR3 length is 12 residues. Per the germline V gene, CDR1 is SGHAT and CDR2 is FQNNGV. CDR3 region: CASSFPGYDQYF. CDR3 coding DNA: TGTGCCAGCAGCTTCCCTGGGTACGATCAGTACTTC.

On this clonotype: A read error likely explains this, since a far larger clone differs by one base. The genes are TRBV6-2 or TRBV6-3 and TRBJ2-1, with TRBD2 identical over 9 bases. The J segment lost 12 bases and the V segment lost 7 bases, leaving 10 bases of the junction unmatched. The CDR3 has 13 amino acids. Germline loops: CDR1 MNHEY, CDR2 SVGEGT. Here the CDR3 DNA reads TGTGCCAGCATTGAAGCTAGCGGGACGGGGCAGTTCTTC. Translation: CASIEASGTGQFF.

The rearrangement uses TRBV6-1 and TRBJ2-7; the D gene is possibly TRBD2 (5 bases). The V end lost 8 bases, the J end lost 3 bases, and 11 bases lay between the germline ends. Germline-derived CDR1 and CDR2 are MNHNS and SASEGT. This CDR3 has 12 amino acids. The CDR3 DNA sequence: TGTGCCAGCTCCCGGGGTAACTACGAGCAGTACTTC. Encoded protein: CASSRGNYEQYF.

The J gene is TRBJ1-6, the V gene TRBV9; the D is unclear. Trimming stripped 6 bases from V and 11 bases from J, with 18 bases between. Germline V CDR1 and CDR2: SGDLS, YYNGEE. The CDR3 length is 14 residues. Here the CDR3 reads CASTTSFGGAPLHF. The CDR3 bases are TGTGCCAGCACGACGAGTTTTGGTGGTGCACCCCTCCACTTT.

This chain uses TRBV19 with TRBJ2-1, with D perhaps TRBD2 (5 bases). The CDR3 is 10 amino acids. V lost 6 bases to trimming and J lost 16 bases, with 13 bases between them. Germline-derived CDR1 and CDR2 are LNHDA and SQIVND (reference sequence). CDR3: CASRADDHFF. The DNA for the CDR3 is TGTGCCAGTAGAGCGGATGATCATTTCTTC.

V gene TRBV7-3 combines with J gene TRBJ1-2; no clear D gene. Germline V gene lookup returns CDR1 SGHTA and CDR2 FQGTGA. Trimming stripped 3 bases from V and 1 base from J, with 6 bases between. This CDR3 spans 13 amino acids. CDR3 DNA sequence: TGTGCCAGCAGCTTCCAGGTTAACTATGGCTACACCTTC. It specifies CASSFQVNYGYTF. The full variable domain, completed using reference TRBV7-3 and TRBJ1-2, is GAGVSQTPSNKVTEKGKYVELRCDPISGHTALYWYRQSLGQGPEFLIYFQGTGAADDSGLPNDRFFAVRPEGSVSTLKIQRTERGDSAVYLCASSFQVNYGYTFGSGTRLTVV.

As regards this clonotype: A junction boundary mismatches the germline segment, possibly from a read error. This chain links TRBV14 with TRBJ2-7, with a weak D call TRBD1 (6 bases). Germline V gene lookup returns CDR1 SGHDN and CDR2 FVKESK. The CDR3 totals 11 residues. The DNA of the CDR3 is TGTGCCAGCAGCCCTGCCCCCGGGACAAACTTC. Amino acid sequence: CASSPAPGTNF.

In the case of this clonotype: A much larger clonotype is one base distant, so this may be a read error. The chain couples TRBV4-1 to TRBJ2-5, with D tentatively TRBD1 (5 bases). This CDR3 has 14 residues. The V and J ends lost 0 bases and 7 bases respectively, with 12 bases between them. The germline CDR1 and CDR2 sequences are MGHRA and YSYEKL. CDR3 region: CASSQDWGFGTQYF. The CDR3 DNA follows: TGCGCCAGCAGCCAAGATTGGGGCTTCGGGACCCAGTACTTC.